The present T cell receptor beta chain was sequenced within a study of T cells in Graves' hyperthyroidism and ophthalmopathy (dated by TCRdb to between 2019 and 2020). Concerning the study at large: Peripheral blood samples were taken at the time of initial diagnosis, prior to any treatment. A discovery cohort of about 95 patients, approximately 45 with Graves' ophthalmopathy and about 58 with stable Graves' hyperthyroidism, was used to find distinguishing TCR V-J signatures. Prospective prediction of ophthalmopathy was tested in an independent validation cohort of 18 hyperthyroidism patients and 15 to 17 patients who later progressed to ophthalmopathy. The roughly 90 discovery patients were divided at random into training and test sets in a 7:3 ratio. In addition, the study compared T-cell repertoires in thyroid tissue and in blood from about six Graves' hyperthyroidism patients. After sampling, hyperthyroidism patients received methimazole starting at 30 mg daily, and ophthalmopathy patients received high-dose intravenous methylprednisolone. TCR Vbeta CDR3 sequencing of some 140 peripheral blood samples (fewer than 45 ophthalmopathy, 75 to 85 hyperthyroidism and approximately 17 progressor patients) is reported in the paper.

This clonotype has only a few counts. What antigen it recognizes has not been identified. No much larger clonotype is one base removed from it; base qualities were not supplied. V loses 5 bases at its end and J loses 4 bases; junction bases beyond the gene matches: 9. Reading from cysteine to phenylalanine, the CDR3 counts 15 amino acids. The retained sequence is limited to the CDR3, 45 bases, with the frame set at the first base. CDR1 and CDR2, per the germline V gene, are SGHVS and FQNEAQ. What the research found in general, with its limitations: No statistical method was used to fix the sample size in advance, and group allocation was not hidden from the investigators. Ophthalmopathy was separated from stable hyperthyroidism by a 13 V-J signature model, with over 85% sensitivity and 81% to 83% specificity obtained in cross-validation and 80%/75% obtained in testing. Most expanded thyroid clonotypes (frequency above 0.001) were also detected in blood, a finding suggesting that blood repertoires may reflect thyroid immune responses. During validation, the model predicted progression to ophthalmopathy a median of approximately 6 months ahead of onset, with around 71% sensitivity and almost 75% specificity.

TCR beta CDR3 regions were amplified from RNA transcripts. A first-round RT-PCR of the TCR CDR3 used the HTBI primer set with the Qiagen OneStep RT-PCR kit. Libraries were constructed in a second round of multiplex PCR, after which size selection and purification were carried out. Libraries were sequenced paired-end with 100 bp reads on an Illumina HiSeq2000. From the authors' description of their analysis: Raw data were processed with SOAPnuke, discarding reads with adapters, uncalled bases, mean Phred below 15, or no exact constant-primer or identifier match. COPE v1.2.5 was used to merge high-quality paired reads, and clonotypes were defined as unique nucleotide sequences. MiTCR v1.1 was used to align the clonotypes against IMGT TRBV, TRBD and TRBJ reference segments. Only V-J combinations with frequency above 0.0001, covering about 99% of repertoires, were analysed. The TCS score was defined as F50 (clonal expansion) divided by E x V (chaos), with BLOSUM62-based TCRdist calculated between CDR3 peptides within each V-J. Welch's t-statistics and random forest reduced 500 to 550 V-J features to about 13, which were used in a naive Bayes classifier (R e1071). In-frame beta chains were kept once TCRdb had trimmed the public reads at Q25 with fastp and called clones with MiXCR. Rows are combined by CDR3 protein, so each entry shows the most common genes and DNA. The V and J calls were not made by the authors but by TCRdb's processing. The sample includes hundreds of thousands of distinct CDR3 sequences, with 12% to 15% observed a single time. The ten most abundant clones make up roughly 10% of the sample.

Stable Graves' hyperthyroidism was defined as the absence of progression to ophthalmopathy over 18 months of follow-up. Hyperthyroidism patients were newly diagnosed, had a disease duration of under 2 months, and were aged 18 to 65 years. Any patient with an uncontrolled infection, another autoimmune disease, pregnancy or lactation was excluded. Diagnoses were based on clinical symptoms, serum thyroxine and TRAb, thyroid ultrasound and orbital computed tomography. PBMCs were isolated from about 9 ml of fresh peripheral blood by Ficoll-Paque density gradient centrifugation. Total RNA was extracted using Trizol reagent, and RNA quality was assessed on an Agilent 2100 Bioanalyzer.

This clonotype was obtained from a woman younger than 35 with Graves' hyperthyroidism. Sequences were obtained from blood. The rearrangement combines TRBV7-8 with TRBJ2-5; 8 nucleotides in the junction match TRBD2. In nucleotides, the sequence is TGTGCCAGCAGCACTACTAACGGGGGGGGAGAGACCCAGTACTTC. Its protein product is CASSTTNGGGETQYF.